This T cell receptor (beta chain) was identified during a study of prognosis after radiotherapy for stage I lung cancer. Overall study: Metastases at distant sites emerged in a handful of patients after radiotherapy, at a median of 7 months, whereas roughly 14 showed no significant progression. Study results and caveats: Nobody established whether the expanded TCR clones were specific to the tumor. There were reportedly differences in TRBV and TRBJ gene usage between patients with and without metastases.

Deletions cut 4 bases from V and 7 bases from J, with 20 bases between. Germline CDR1 PRHDT, CDR2 FYEKMQ (reference sequence). The CDR3 loop spans 16 amino acids. Other malignancies, prior chemotherapy and prior radiotherapy were absent in all patients, each of whom was node-negative on CT and PET/CT. Genomic DNA was subjected to two-round multiplex PCR for amplification of TCR beta CDR3. Every TRBV and TRBJ gene had its own specific primer in first-round PCR. In TCRdb, the multiplex PCR reads were re-called with MiXCR into one record per CDR3 protein. The sample contains roughly 26,000 distinct CDR3 sequences, 25% to 35% of which appear only once. This clonotype was detected many times. Its antigen remains unidentified.

The chain has TRBV13 and TRBJ2-1; a weak D match, TRBD2 (6 bases). The receptor was derived from a donor aged 50 or older with non-small cell lung cancer. Sequenced material: PBMCs, taken before or after stereotactic body radiation therapy (not recorded which). CDR3 region: CASSSFPGRLANEQFF. CDR3 nucleotides: TGTGCCAGCAGCTCCTTCCCTGGGCGGCTAGCGAATGAGCAGTTCTTC.